This T cell receptor beta chain was captured in a study of CD8 T cells in Susac syndrome. Blood CD8+ and CD4+ T cells underwent high-throughput TCR beta sequencing. The TEMRA cells underwent FACS enrichment, while the CD8+ and CD4+ T cells underwent negative isolation. Random hexamers primed reverse transcription of about 0.45 to 1 ug RNA. Each CDR3 protein is one row after TCRdb ran MiXCR on the immunoSEQ multiplex PCR reads. The table records some 99,000 distinct CDR3 sequences, about 95% of them present only once. The CDR3 length is 12 residues. Looked up from germline, CDR1 is LGHDT and CDR2 is YNNKEL (reference sequence). Trimming took off 3 bases at V and 4 bases at J, with 6 bases between the two ends. In this sample, this clonotype turned up once.

The source is a human donor in good health. Source material: CD4+ T cells from PBMCs. The rearrangement joins TRBV3-1 to TRBJ2-5, with D possibly called TRBD1 or TRBD2 (5 bases each). The CDR3 sequence is CASSHGGETQYF. CDR3 DNA: TGTGCCAGCAGCCATGGGGGAGAGACCCAGTACTTC.